Listed here is a single T cell receptor beta chain. No antigen is known for it. One base away there is no much larger clone; base qualities are not given. This specimen comes from a study of blood T cell repertoires in COVID-19 (dated by TCRdb to about 2020). About the investigation overall: The collaborator samples originated in the United States, Italy and Spain and spanned the acute and convalescent phases of COVID-19. Samples were obtained from the ongoing ImmuneRACE study (first 160 participants) and from 1,200 or so subjects provided by 6 global collaborators. Sample metadata almost always included a de-identified subject ID, COVID-19 status, age in years and sex. Subjects who had been exposed to COVID-19, were actively infected with it, or had recovered from it provided the deeply sampled blood TCRbeta repertoires that made up the dataset. The repertoires were made available in a free public database intended to serve as a resource for research on the immune response to SARS-CoV-2. HLA class I and class II types, where available, came from metadata supplied by the sample provider rather than from assay-based typing. The material from the prospective study consisted of cDNA or gDNA derived from T cells, B-cell-depleted T cells, or PBMCs.

In the prospective study, participants were roughly 18 to 95 years old, resided in approximately 25 geographic areas of the United States, and were enrolled through a virtual design. In the prospective study, cohorts were assigned on the basis of participant-reported clinical history obtained from a screening survey and a study questionnaire. ImmuneRACE Cohort 3 recovered participants were defined by two consecutive negative NP/OP PCR tests, healthcare professional clearance, or symptom resolution. Each participant in the prospective study had whole blood, serum and a nasopharyngeal or oropharyngeal swab collected by mobile phlebotomists. Participants in the prospective study had the option to provide additional blood draws and questionnaires over an approximately two-month period. Before DNA extraction, blood samples from the prospective study were shipped at room temperature or frozen. The immunoSEQ Assay, a bias-controlled multiplex PCR, was used to amplify TCRbeta CDR3 regions from genomic DNA. As for the authors' bioinformatics: Within the assay, amplification of reference gene primers was used to estimate how many nucleated cells each sample contained. Sequence reads were collapsed and filtered to measure the absolute abundance of every unique TCRbeta CDR3 rearrangement. For each sample, productive Simpson clonality was calculated as the square root of Simpson's diversity index over productive rearrangements. TCRdb provides this immuneACCESS table in a form limited to in-frame rearrangements. Some clones are lacking; in checked studies, under half of them reflect an unresolved V gene, and why the rest are absent is not known. That table gives V, J and clone size, and the DNA gave D and trimming. Within this sample are about 250,000 clones, with roughly 80% of them counted one time only. The ten largest clonotypes hold around 3.6% of the sample.

Trimming removed 5 bases from V and 1 base from J; the gene matches leave 8 bases unexplained. Per the germline V gene, MDHEN is the CDR1 and SYDVKM is the CDR2. From the cysteine up to the phenylalanine, the CDR3 has a length of 16 residues. CDR3 DNA is the only sequence kept; it has 48 bases, read in frame from the first base. Results and caveats for the whole study, not just this receptor: The quantity of clinical and demographic metadata differed by source and by participant and was supplied without curation.

Sequencing was done on a sample of PBMCs or T cells enriched from blood (not recorded which). This TCR derives from a man in his fifties or sixties who had recovered from COVID-19. This receptor chain uses TRBV28 and TRBJ2-3, with 8 middle bases fitting TRBD2. The nucleotide sequence reads as follows: TGTGCCAGCAGTCCCCCGGGAGGGTACGGCACAGATACGCAGTATTTT. It translates as CASSPPGGYGTDTQYF.